Shown below are 30 T cell receptor beta chains from a single sample sequenced in a study of blood T cell repertoires in COVID-19. This table comes from immunoSEQ multiplex PCR, and its TCRdb copy is limited to in-frame clones, with some not included. The table shows a few hundred thousand clones, with around 84% occurring only once. Sequencing was done on a sample of PBMCs or T cells enriched from blood (not recorded which). The source of these receptors is a woman in her fifties or sixties who had been exposed to COVID-19.

The chain couples TRBV15 to TRBJ1-1; D call uncertain. From germline, CDR1 is LNHNV and CDR2 YYDKDF (reference sequence). V was clipped by 6 bases and J by 4 bases, with 15 bases between them. The CDR3 is 14 amino acids. CDR3 sequence reads: CATRKTEKVTEAFF. As DNA, the CDR3 is TGTGCCACCAGGAAAACAGAAAAGGTCACTGAAGCTTTCTTT.

This chain links TRBV7-8 with TRBJ1-4; D perhaps matches TRBD1 (5 bases). V was pared by 0 bases and J by 4 bases, with 9 bases between. Germline assignment: CDR1 SGHVS and CDR2 FQNEAQ. The CDR3 consists of 15 residues. In DNA, the CDR3 is TGTGCCAGCAGCTTAGCGGACACGTATAATGAAAAACTGTTTTTT. Translation: CASSLADTYNEKLFF.

The chain has TRBV12-3 or TRBV12-4 and TRBJ1-2; D is unresolved. Trimming left V 2 bases short and J 5 bases short, with 9 bases between. This CDR3 has 13 amino acids. The CDR3 loop reads CASSLIPGYGYTF. Here the CDR3 DNA reads TGTGCCAGCAGTTTAATTCCAGGTTATGGCTACACCTTC.

V usage is TRBV12-5 and J usage is TRBJ2-1; D is undetermined. Germline-derived CDR1 and CDR2 are LGHNT and FRNRAP. V was shortened by 0 bases and J by 6 bases, with 6 bases between the two germline ends. CDR3 size: 13 residues. In DNA, the CDR3 is TGTGCTAGTGGTTTGGTAAGAGGCAATGAGCAGTTCTTC. Its protein is CASGLVRGNEQFF.

The chain has TRBV18 and TRBJ2-5; D may be TRBD2 (6 bases). The CDR3 consists of 13 residues. The V gene lost 4 bases and the J gene lost 10 bases, with 16 bases spanning the gap. CDR1 and CDR2 (germline): KGHSH, LQKENI. The CDR3 reads CASSHLGGYGQYF. The CDR3 DNA reads TGTGCCAGCTCACACCTGGGGGGTTATGGCCAGTACTTC. The variable domain in full, completed from reference TRBV18 and TRBJ2-5, reads NAGVMQNPRHLVRRRGQEARLRCSPMKGHSHVYWYRQLPEEGLKFMVYLQKENIIDESGMPKERFSAEFPKEGPSILRIQQVVRGDSAAYFCASSHLGGYGQYFGPGTRLLVL.

The V call is TRBV3-1 (or the pseudogene TRBV3-2), the J call TRBJ1-6; no firm D call. Per the germline V gene, CDR1 is LGHDT and CDR2 is YNNKEL (reference sequence). The CDR3 length is 18 residues. V was shortened by 4 bases and J by 0 bases, with 16 bases between the two germline ends. The CDR3 is CASSLTHPRSSYNSPLHF. CDR3 nucleotide sequence: TGTGCCAGCAGCCTAACACACCCCCGCAGCTCCTATAATTCACCCCTCCACTTT.

V gene TRBV19 combines with J gene TRBJ1-6; a possible D gene is TRBD1 (6 bases). V lost 0 bases and J 2 bases, leaving 8 bases between the germline ends. Germline values: CDR1 LNHDA, CDR2 SQIVND (reference sequence). The CDR3 runs 16 residues. CDR3 loop: CASSIEHRAYNSPLHF. For the CDR3, the DNA is TGTGCCAGTAGTATAGAGCACAGGGCCTATAATTCACCCCTCCACTTT. Variable domain in full (rest from reference TRBV19 and TRBJ1-6): DGGITQSPKYLFRKEGQNVTLSCEQNLNHDAMYWYRQDPGQGLRLIYYSQIVNDFQKGDIAEGYSVSREKKESFPLTVTSAQKNPTAFYLCASSIEHRAYNSPLHFGNGTRLTVT.

The chain has TRBV18 and TRBJ2-3; TRBD1 matches 8 bases. The ends lost 0 bases at V and 4 bases at J; junction bases unmatched: 0. The CDR3 spans 14 residues. The germline CDR1 and CDR2 sequences are KGHSH and LQKENI. In DNA form, the CDR3 reads TGTGCCAGCTCACCACCCAGGGGGCCAGATACGCAGTATTTT. It translates to CASSPPRGPDTQYF.

The chain uses TRBV5-1 and TRBJ1-1, with 10 nucleotides matching TRBD1. The V and J ends lost 3 bases and 10 bases, in that order; junction bases with no gene match: 9. The CDR3 covers 14 residues. Germline V gene data show CDR1 as SGHRS and CDR2 as YFSETQ. The CDR3 region is CASSSGTGALSAFF. The CDR3 nucleotides are TGCGCCAGCAGCTCGGGGACAGGGGCCCTGTCAGCTTTCTTT.

A word on this clone: A read error may explain this, as a much larger clone is one base away. The rearrangement uses TRBV14 and TRBJ1-2; 9 bases align to TRBD1. The V gene's germline CDR1 is SGHDN and CDR2 FVKESK. V was pared by 8 bases and J by 2 bases, with 0 bases of the junction left unmatched. The CDR3 is 12 residues long. Here the CDR3 DNA reads TGTGCCAGCGGACAGGGGAACTATGGCTACACCTTC. Its protein is CASGQGNYGYTF. Variable domain in full (rest from reference TRBV14 and TRBJ1-2): EAGVTQFPSHSVIEKGQTVTLRCDPISGHDNLYWYRRVMGKEIKFLLHFVKESKQDESGMPNNRFLAERTGGTYSTLKVQPAELEDSGVYFCASGQGNYGYTFGSGTRLTVV.

This clone was detected only once. This chain joins TRBV28 and TRBJ1-5; a possible D gene is TRBD1 (6 bases). Germline V CDR1 and CDR2: MDHEN, SYDVKM. This CDR3 has 14 residues. Trimming took 6 bases from V and 4 from J, leaving 13 bases between them. The DNA of the CDR3 is TGTGCCAGCAGGCTGATGGACAGAAATCAGCCCCAGCATTTT. Translating gives CASRLMDRNQPQHF.

The V call is TRBV19, the J call TRBJ1-1, with TRBD1 as a possible D gene (6 bases). Per the germline V gene, CDR1 is LNHDA and CDR2 is SQIVND (reference sequence). The CDR3 has 15 amino acids. V was clipped by 5 bases and J by 4 bases, with 17 bases between them. Here the CDR3 reads CASSVGGGVITEAFF. For the CDR3, the DNA is TGTGCCAGTAGTGTCGGAGGGGGGGTGATCACTGAAGCTTTCTTT.

The chain joins TRBV19 to TRBJ2-3; tentatively, D is TRBD2 (6 bases). CDR3 length: 15 amino acids. The germline V gene encodes CDR1 LNHDA and CDR2 SQIVND (reference sequence). Trimming pared 4 bases from V and 1 base from J, leaving 12 bases between. The CDR3 DNA reads TGTGCCAGTAGTACCGTTTCGGGAGGCACAGATACGCAGTATTTT. This sequence encodes CASSTVSGGTDTQYF.

This rearrangement joins TRBV15 to TRBJ2-2; 7 nucleotides align to TRBD1. With 0 bases clipped from V and 8 bases from J, the junction kept 15 bases outside the gene matches. This CDR3 has 18 residues. CDR1 and CDR2 (germline): LNHNV, YYDKDF (reference sequence). The CDR3 DNA sequence: TGTGCCACCAGCAGAGAGAGGGGAAAAACAGGGGAGAAGGGGGAGCTGTTTTTT. It encodes CATSRERGKTGEKGELFF.

The chain uses TRBV11-2 and TRBJ1-2; maybe TRBD1 (5 bases). The V end lost 0 bases, the J end lost 7 bases, and 12 bases lay between the germline ends. Germline CDR1 SGHAT, CDR2 FQNNGV. This CDR3 has 14 amino acids. The CDR3 region has the DNA TGTGCCAGCAGCTTAGATGCGGGGCTACGTGGCTACACCTTC. It translates to CASSLDAGLRGYTF.

The rearrangement links TRBV9 to TRBJ2-3; 8 positions agree with TRBD1. The CDR3 spans 18 residues. With V trimmed by 4 bases and J by 5 bases, 18 bases remained unmatched. CDR1 and CDR2 from the germline V gene are SGDLS and YYNGEE. CDR3 in DNA: TGTGCCAGCAGCCCCCGGACAGGGAGTATGGGGACACAAGATACGCAGTATTTT. It translates to CASSPRTGSMGTQDTQYF.

The V and J genes are TRBV12-3 or TRBV12-4 and TRBJ1-2; maybe TRBD1 (6 bases). The CDR3 is made up of 13 amino acids. The germline V and J ends were trimmed by 6 bases and 4 bases, with 12 bases remaining between them. Here the CDR3 DNA reads TGTGCCAGCAGCCCAACAGGGATCTATGGCTACACCTTC. Translating gives CASSPTGIYGYTF.

This chain joins TRBV9 and TRBJ1-1, with D unclear. V shed 2 bases and J shed 5 bases, with 13 bases lying between them. From germline, CDR1 is SGDLS and CDR2 YYNGEE. The CDR3 runs to 14 residues. DNA for the CDR3: TGTGCCAGCAGCGTCGACGTCTCGGGGACTGAAGCTTTCTTT. Residues: CASSVDVSGTEAFF.

This chain connects TRBV7-8 to TRBJ2-4; maybe TRBD2 (6 bases). CDR3 length: 14 amino acids. Trimming took off 1 base at V and 8 bases at J, with 12 bases between the two ends. Germline V gene data show CDR1 as SGHVS and CDR2 as FQNEAQ. The CDR3 sequence: CASSLGGTWDIQYF. CDR3 bases: TGTGCCAGCAGCTTAGGTGGGACTTGGGACATTCAGTACTTC.

There are a few counts of this clone. The chain joins TRBV2 to TRBJ2-3; the D gene is possibly TRBD2 (6 bases). V was shortened by 8 bases and J by 4 bases, with 16 bases between the two germline ends. Germline lookup yields CDR1 SNHLY and CDR2 FYNNEI. The CDR3 totals 14 residues. DNA of the CDR3: TGTGCCAGCGGAAGGAGGGGTGGGTCAGATACGCAGTATTTT. Translation: CASGRRGGSDTQYF.

About this clone itself: This specimen includes other DNA sequences encoding the same CDR3. V and J are TRBV27 and TRBJ2-1; a possible D gene is TRBD2 (7 bases). V dropped 7 bases and J dropped 6 bases, with 13 bases sitting between them. Germline V CDR1 and CDR2: MNHEY, SMNVEV (reference sequence). The CDR3 is made up of 13 amino acids. The CDR3 region has the DNA TGTGCCAGCACAGGGGAGGGGCGCAATGAGCAGTTCTTC. Protein product: CASTGEGRNEQFF.

V gene TRBV6-5 combines with J gene TRBJ1-5; D not certain. Germline V gene data show CDR1 as MNHEY and CDR2 as SVGAGI. The CDR3 has 16 residues. Trimming took off 0 bases at V and 1 base at J, with 10 bases between the two ends. This chain's CDR3 is CASSYSRSGSNQPQHF. CDR3 in DNA: TGTGCCAGCAGTTACTCTCGATCGGGGAGCAATCAGCCCCAGCATTTT.

In its sample, this clone was seen once. The chain employs TRBV3-1 (or the pseudogene TRBV3-2) and TRBJ2-2; D unclear. Germline V gives CDR1 LGHDT, CDR2 YNNKEL (reference sequence). The CDR3 contains 14 residues. The V gene lost 4 bases and the J gene lost 4 bases, with 10 bases spanning the gap. As DNA, the CDR3 is TGTGCCAGCAGCCTAAAAGCGCTCACCGGGGAGCTGTTTTTT. This encodes CASSLKALTGELFF.

The V call is TRBV7-3, the J call TRBJ2-1; TRBD1 is a possible D gene (5 bases). V was shortened by 1 base and J by 8 bases, with 12 bases between the two germline ends. CDR1 and CDR2 from the germline V gene are SGHTA and FQGTGA. The CDR3 sequence is 14 residues long. The chain's CDR3 is CASSLRQGSHEQFF. The CDR3, as DNA: TGTGCCAGCAGCTTAAGGCAGGGTTCCCATGAGCAGTTCTTC.

This clone was seen just once. The chain is built from TRBV5-1 and TRBJ1-2, with no clear D. Per germline, CDR1 SGHRS and CDR2 YFSETQ. The germline V and J ends were trimmed by 0 bases and 0 bases, with 3 bases remaining between them. The CDR3 has 13 residues. In DNA, the CDR3 is TGCGCCAGCAGCTTGGGAGCTAACTATGGCTACACCTTC. Translated: CASSLGANYGYTF.

This clone has at least ten counts. The J gene is TRBJ1-1, the V gene TRBV18; TRBD1 agrees at 7 bases. The CDR3 loop spans 13 amino acids. V was clipped by 6 bases and J by 7 bases; unmatched bases: 8. Germline V CDR1 and CDR2: KGHSH, LQKENI. The CDR3 region has the DNA TGTGCCAGCTCGCAGACAGGGCGCGGTGAAGCTTTCTTT. Amino acid sequence: CASSQTGRGEAFF.

This chain joins TRBV19 and TRBJ1-1; the D gene is possibly TRBD1 (5 bases). There are 14 residues in the CDR3. The ends were cut back, 5 bases at V and 8 bases at J, with 18 bases in the middle. Germline V lookup: CDR1 LNHDA, CDR2 SQIVND (reference sequence). For the CDR3, the DNA is TGTGCCAGTAGTCCGGACGGCCAGGGCCCCGAAGCTTTCTTT. Encoded protein: CASSPDGQGPEAFF.

The chain recombines TRBV19 with TRBJ1-2; maybe TRBD1 (5 bases). The CDR3 has 15 residues. V was clipped by 4 bases and J by 5 bases, with 17 bases between them. The germline CDR1 and CDR2 sequences are LNHDA and SQIVND (reference sequence). This CDR3 is CASSRGDWGDYGYTF. DNA for the CDR3: TGTGCCAGTAGTAGAGGGGACTGGGGCGATTATGGCTACACCTTC.

The rearrangement joins TRBV3-1 (or the pseudogene TRBV3-2) to TRBJ2-2, with unresolved D. Germline V gene sequence: CDR1 LGHDT, CDR2 YNNKEL (reference sequence). Trimming removed 3 bases at V and 8 bases at J, with 7 bases between. This CDR3 has 12 residues. The chain's CDR3 is CASSQRSGELFF. CDR3 DNA sequence: TGTGCCAGCAGCCAGAGGTCTGGGGAGCTGTTTTTT.

The rearrangement uses TRBV11-2 and TRBJ2-5; TRBD1 is a possible D gene (6 bases). V was shortened by 0 bases and J by 1 base, with 9 bases between the two germline ends. This CDR3 contains 15 residues. Germline V gene lookup returns CDR1 SGHAT and CDR2 FQNNGV. This chain's CDR3 is CASSLEYRAQETQYF. DNA for the CDR3: TGTGCCAGCAGCTTAGAGTACAGGGCCCAAGAGACCCAGTACTTC.